The rows below give T cell receptor beta chains drawn from one sample of a study of T cell repertoires in cytomegalovirus infection. Antigen specificity for these receptors is unknown. TCRdb passed the reads through MiXCR, listing each CDR3 protein once. The table has some 200,000 distinct CDR3 sequences, roughly 34% seen once. Sequences were derived from CD8+ T cells from cultured PBMCs, sampled from culture after CMV antigen stimulation. These TCRs come from a human donor in good health (CMV status not recorded). Some clones in this sample may be carry-over from other donors' samples. Both conserved end residues are part of each CDR3. Fields, in order: V gene, J gene, CDR3 protein.

V gene: TRBV11-2
J gene: TRBJ1-6
CDR3 protein: CASSQIPGQNNSPLHF

V gene: TRBV9
J gene: TRBJ1-2
CDR3 protein: CASSVGGQGIYGYTF

V gene: TRBV10-3
J gene: TRBJ2-1
CDR3 protein: CAISGEQGLYNEQFF

V gene: TRBV9
J gene: TRBJ1-2
CDR3 protein: CASSARGGYTF

V gene: TRBV28
J gene: TRBJ1-5
CDR3 protein: CASSPRTGAYSNQPQHF

V gene: TRBV12-3/TRBV12-4
J gene: TRBJ1-6
CDR3 protein: CASSPGQGANSPLHF

V gene: TRBV5-1
J gene: TRBJ1-5
CDR3 protein: CASSLEGQGGNQPQHF

V gene: TRBV7-3
J gene: TRBJ2-1
CDR3 protein: CASSLLGSGYNEQFF

V gene: TRBV11-2
J gene: TRBJ2-1
CDR3 protein: CTSSLMRGNSYNEQFF

V gene: TRBV6-2/TRBV6-3
J gene: TRBJ1-1
CDR3 protein: CASSRGHWNTEAFF

V gene: TRBV27
J gene: TRBJ1-1
CDR3 protein: CASSLIGTAEAFF

V gene: TRBV28
J gene: TRBJ1-6
CDR3 protein: CASHRGEYGPLHF

V gene: TRBV7-2
J gene: TRBJ1-1
CDR3 protein: CASSLTTRPEAFF

V gene: TRBV14
J gene: TRBJ1-2
CDR3 protein: CASSQSSRVSYGYTF

V gene: TRBV2
J gene: TRBJ1-2
CDR3 protein: CAISAGAQGYTF

V gene: TRBV24-1
J gene: TRBJ2-5
CDR3 protein: CATSDFERETQYF

V gene: TRBV29-1
J gene: TRBJ1-2
CDR3 protein: CSAPAGGGGYTF

V gene: TRBV27
J gene: TRBJ2-7
CDR3 protein: CASTLGRGKSYEQYF

V gene: TRBV10-2
J gene: TRBJ1-1
CDR3 protein: CASSERQAPNTEAFF

V gene: TRBV7-6
J gene: TRBJ1-1
CDR3 protein: CARSPAGKTEAFF

V gene: TRBV6-1
J gene: TRBJ2-7
CDR3 protein: CASSGPGGESYEQYF

V gene: TRBV7-9
J gene: TRBJ1-5
CDR3 protein: CASSPPLNQPQHF

V gene: TRBV19
J gene: TRBJ1-5
CDR3 protein: CASSWRDQPQHF

V gene: TRBV6-6
J gene: TRBJ2-3
CDR3 protein: CASASGRGTDTQYF

V gene: TRBV20-1
J gene: TRBJ2-1
CDR3 protein: CSVSGREATYNEQFF

V gene: TRBV6-2/TRBV6-3
J gene: TRBJ2-1
CDR3 protein: CASRIAGGTHEQFF

V gene: TRBV7-6
J gene: TRBJ1-1
CDR3 protein: CASSLGEENTEAFF

V gene: TRBV4-1
J gene: TRBJ1-4
CDR3 protein: CASSQRDRREKLFF

V gene: TRBV2
J gene: TRBJ2-1
CDR3 protein: CASRTSGSSYNEQFF

V gene: TRBV7-6
J gene: TRBJ2-7
CDR3 protein: CASSLAGGEYEQYF

V gene: TRBV20-1
J gene: TRBJ2-5
CDR3 protein: CSARGNIQETQYF

V gene: TRBV4-1
J gene: TRBJ1-2
CDR3 protein: CASSQYTTASYGYTF

V gene: TRBV19
J gene: TRBJ2-2
CDR3 protein: CASSIGGVGTGELFF

V gene: TRBV7-3
J gene: TRBJ2-3
CDR3 protein: CASREGLSSTDTQYF

V gene: TRBV28
J gene: TRBJ1-2
CDR3 protein: CASSTSKTRVRGYTF

V gene: TRBV29-1
J gene: TRBJ1-2
CDR3 protein: CSVLGPSMYGYTF

V gene: TRBV11-2
J gene: TRBJ2-1
CDR3 protein: CASSSGAPYNEQFF

V gene: TRBV20-1
J gene: TRBJ2-1
CDR3 protein: CSATGPWLGEQFF

V gene: TRBV27
J gene: TRBJ1-4
CDR3 protein: CASSFRSSAATNEKLFF

V gene: TRBV27
J gene: TRBJ1-6
CDR3 protein: CASSSKGSYNSPLHF

V gene: TRBV12-3/TRBV12-4
J gene: TRBJ2-2
CDR3 protein: CASRPLAGEVGELFF

V gene: TRBV7-6
J gene: TRBJ2-7
CDR3 protein: CPSSPGQTGEKYF

V gene: TRBV7-6
J gene: TRBJ1-4
CDR3 protein: CASSFTGDLEKLFF

V gene: TRBV7-4
J gene: TRBJ2-7
CDR3 protein: CASSPRQAPLYEQYF

V gene: TRBV7-9
J gene: TRBJ2-1
CDR3 protein: CASSLGTQGRGNEQFF

V gene: TRBV3-1
J gene: TRBJ2-4
CDR3 protein: CASSPRDRAKNIQYF

V gene: TRBV4-1
J gene: TRBJ2-2
CDR3 protein: CASSPGGGYTGELFF

V gene: TRBV10-3
J gene: TRBJ1-2
CDR3 protein: CAIGLNRKLELGYTF

V gene: TRBV6-5
J gene: TRBJ1-1
CDR3 protein: CASSYSGWAGMNTEAFF

V gene: TRBV19
J gene: TRBJ2-5
CDR3 protein: CASSYTPSAAETQYF

V gene: TRBV5-1
J gene: TRBJ2-2
CDR3 protein: CASGGPGGELFF

V gene: TRBV29-1
J gene: TRBJ2-7
CDR3 protein: CSVEETRTSGYEQYF

V gene: TRBV5-4
J gene: TRBJ1-6
CDR3 protein: CASSNWDRTNSPLHF

V gene: TRBV11-2
J gene: TRBJ2-1
CDR3 protein: CASSRLLADNEQFF

V gene: TRBV7-9
J gene: TRBJ1-2
CDR3 protein: CASSLGDSPYGYTF

V gene: TRBV7-8
J gene: TRBJ2-7
CDR3 protein: CASSATERQGVTYEQYF

V gene: TRBV27
J gene: TRBJ1-1
CDR3 protein: CASRGGDRAVGEAFF